Listed below are T cell receptor beta chains from one sample, sequenced in a study of cytomegalovirus exposure and HLA in healthy donors. TCRdb keeps only in-frame clones here, not all; method: immunoSEQ multiplex PCR. The table has around 150,000 clones, roughly 80% seen once; the top ten hold about 9.9%. The material sequenced was PBMCs. These receptors were obtained from a man between 18 and 29 years old in good health and CMV-seropositive. The CDR3 runs from the conserved cysteine through the conserved F or W. Each record gives: V gene, clone size, D gene, J gene, CDR3 protein, CDR3 DNA. The D gene is left open where the match is weak. Only some rows state a clone size, as once, few, many or a class for expanded clones.

v_call: TRBV9; clone_size: .; d_call: TRBD2; j_call: TRBJ2-1; cdr3_aa: CASSVSILAGGTSSYNEQFF; cdr3_nt: TGTGCCAGCAGCGTATCAATACTAGCGGGGGGAACTAGCTCCTACAATGAGCAGTTCTTC
v_call: TRBV19; clone_size: .; d_call: TRBD2; j_call: TRBJ2-7; cdr3_aa: CASSIRAGDSYEQYF; cdr3_nt: TGTGCCAGTAGTATTCGAGCGGGGGACTCCTACGAGCAGTACTTC
v_call: TRBV29-1; clone_size: .; d_call: TRBD1; j_call: TRBJ1-1; cdr3_aa: CSVETGGEFEAFF; cdr3_nt: TGCAGCGTTGAGACAGGGGGCGAGTTTGAAGCTTTCTTT
v_call: TRBV6-6; clone_size: .; d_call: .; j_call: TRBJ2-3; cdr3_aa: CASRLAASTDTQYF; cdr3_nt: TGTGCCAGCAGATTAGCGGCTAGCACAGATACGCAGTATTTT
v_call: TRBV25-1; clone_size: .; d_call: .; j_call: TRBJ1-1; cdr3_aa: CASSEGSGVRTEAFF; cdr3_nt: TGTGCCAGCAGTGAAGGCTCAGGGGTCCGCACTGAAGCTTTCTTT
v_call: TRBV10-3; clone_size: .; d_call: TRBD1; j_call: TRBJ1-1; cdr3_aa: CAISGGTGGPNTEAFF; cdr3_nt: TGTGCCATCAGTGGTGGGACAGGGGGGCCGAACACTGAAGCTTTCTTT
v_call: TRBV21-1; clone_size: few; d_call: .; j_call: TRBJ2-1; cdr3_aa: CASSRSPGTDFSYNEQFF; cdr3_nt: TGTGCCAGCAGCAGAAGTCCCGGGACAGACTTCTCCTACAATGAGCAGTTCTTC
v_call: TRBV5-1; clone_size: .; d_call: TRBD2; j_call: TRBJ2-3; cdr3_aa: CASSPRASGSTDTQYF; cdr3_nt: TGCGCCAGCAGCCCTCGGGCTAGCGGGAGCACAGATACGCAGTATTTT
v_call: TRBV29-1; clone_size: .; d_call: TRBD1; j_call: TRBJ2-7; cdr3_aa: CSVGDSRSSYEQYF; cdr3_nt: TGCAGCGTCGGGGACAGCCGCAGCTCCTACGAGCAGTACTTC
v_call: TRBV7-2; clone_size: .; d_call: TRBD2; j_call: TRBJ2-1; cdr3_aa: CASSLGLAGSSEQFF; cdr3_nt: TGTGCCAGCAGCTTGGGACTAGCGGGGTCGAGTGAGCAGTTCTTC
v_call: TRBV4-2; clone_size: once; d_call: .; j_call: TRBJ2-1; cdr3_aa: CASSQGKDEQFF; cdr3_nt: TGTGCCAGCAGCCAGGGCAAGGATGAGCAGTTCTTC
v_call: TRBV6-6; clone_size: .; d_call: TRBD1; j_call: TRBJ1-2; cdr3_aa: CASSSPSGTDYGYTF; cdr3_nt: TGTGCCAGCAGTTCCCCTTCCGGGACAGACTATGGCTACACCTTC
v_call: TRBV30; clone_size: few; d_call: TRBD2; j_call: TRBJ2-1; cdr3_aa: CAWSPLTSGRYNEQFF; cdr3_nt: TGTGCCTGGAGCCCCCTGACTAGCGGGAGGTACAATGAGCAGTTCTTC
v_call: TRBV7-2; clone_size: .; d_call: .; j_call: TRBJ1-5; cdr3_aa: CASSRVGTRGNQPQHF; cdr3_nt: TGTGCCAGCAGCCGCGTAGGGACTAGGGGCAATCAGCCCCAGCATTTT
v_call: TRBV27; clone_size: .; d_call: TRBD2; j_call: TRBJ2-7; cdr3_aa: CASSSTSGAYEQYF; cdr3_nt: TGTGCCAGCAGCTCCACTAGCGGCGCCTACGAGCAGTACTTC
v_call: TRBV7-2; clone_size: .; d_call: .; j_call: TRBJ2-7; cdr3_aa: CASSLFGKPYEQYF; cdr3_nt: TGTGCCAGCAGCTTATTCGGGAAACCATACGAGCAGTACTTC
v_call: TRBV19; clone_size: .; d_call: .; j_call: TRBJ1-5; cdr3_aa: CASSTSGRQSVQPQHF; cdr3_nt: TGTGCCAGTAGTACGTCCGGAAGACAGTCCGTACAGCCCCAGCATTTT